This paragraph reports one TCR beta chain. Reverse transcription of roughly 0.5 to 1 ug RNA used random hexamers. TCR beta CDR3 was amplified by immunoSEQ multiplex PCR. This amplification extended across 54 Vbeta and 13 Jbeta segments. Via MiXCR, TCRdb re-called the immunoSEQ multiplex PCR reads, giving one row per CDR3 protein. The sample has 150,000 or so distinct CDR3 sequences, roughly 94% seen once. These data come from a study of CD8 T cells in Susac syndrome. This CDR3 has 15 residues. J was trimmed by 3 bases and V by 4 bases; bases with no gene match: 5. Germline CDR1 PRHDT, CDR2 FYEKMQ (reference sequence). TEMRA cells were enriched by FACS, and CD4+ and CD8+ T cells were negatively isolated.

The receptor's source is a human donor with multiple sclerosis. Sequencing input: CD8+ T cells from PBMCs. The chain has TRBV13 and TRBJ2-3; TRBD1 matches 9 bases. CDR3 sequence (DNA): TGTGCCAGCAGCTCGGGACAGGGTGGGACAGATACGCAGTATTTT. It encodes CASSSGQGGTDTQYF.